A single sample is the source of the 23 T cell receptor beta chains below, sequenced in a study of shared clonotypes between healthy human individuals. Here immunoSEQ multiplex PCR was the method, and the copy in TCRdb shows in-frame clones only, minus some. The sample has nearly 1,000,000 clones, less than 85% seen once. Sample: memory CD4+ T cells sorted from blood. Subset specified: CD45RA-negative fraction. These receptors were obtained from a man younger than 35 in good health.

The sample holds one count of this clone. V gene TRBV7-6 combines with J gene TRBJ2-1; 9 bases align to TRBD2. V was clipped by 5 bases and J by 3 bases; unmatched bases: 2. This CDR3 contains 14 residues. CDR1 SGHVS and CDR2 FNYEAQ come from the germline V gene. CDR3 in amino acids: CASSARGGYNEQFF. CDR3 nucleotides: TGTGCCAGCAGCGCGCGGGGGGGCTACAATGAGCAGTTCTTC. The variable domain in full, with the rest retrieved from reference TRBV7-6 and TRBJ2-1, is GAGVSQSPRYKVTKRGQDVALRCDPISGHVSLYWYRQALGQGPEFLTYFNYEAQQDKSGLPNDRFSAERPEGSISTLTIQRTEQRDSAMYRCASSARGGYNEQFFGPGTRLTVL.

The chain employs TRBV29-1 and TRBJ2-1, with D perhaps given as TRBD1 or TRBD2 (7 bases each). CDR1 and CDR2 (germline): SQVTM, ANQGSEA. CDR3 length: 13 residues. V was pared by 7 bases and J by 7 bases, with 17 bases between. CDR3 nucleotides: TGCAGCGGCAGGGGGGGGGCGAATAATGAGCAGTTCTTC. Protein sequence: CSGRGGANNEQFF.

The CDR3 sequence is CASSQGRGGQGRRTEAFF. CDR3 DNA: TGTGCCAGCAGCCAAGGTCGGGGGGGACAGGGTAGAAGGACTGAAGCTTTCTTT. The chain employs TRBV4-2 and TRBJ1-1; 9 positions match TRBD1. The CDR3 consists of 18 residues. With V trimmed by 1 base and J by 5 bases, 14 bases remained unmatched. The germline CDR1 and CDR2 sequences are LGHNA and YNFKEQ.

This clone was seen more than once but under ten times. The J gene is TRBJ1-3, the V gene TRBV6-5, with D unclear. The germline gives CDR1 MNHEY, CDR2 SVGAGI. V lost 2 bases and J 0 bases, leaving 2 bases between the germline ends. This CDR3 has 13 residues. Written as DNA, the CDR3 is TGTGCCAGCAGTTACGGCTCTGGAAACACCATATATTTT. Protein: CASSYGSGNTIYF.

A few counts support this clone. The CDR3 sequence: CASSQGNGRGRNTIYF. In DNA, the CDR3 is TGCGCCAGCAGCCAAGGAAATGGCAGGGGGCGAAACACCATATATTTT. This chain uses TRBV4-1 with TRBJ1-3, with 8 bases fitting TRBD1. Germline CDR1 reads MGHRA; CDR2 reads YSYEKL. Trimming removed 1 base from V and 5 bases from J; junction bases left unmatched: 7. The CDR3 runs 16 residues.

For this clone: Compared with germline, one end of the junction differs, possibly owing to a read error. CDR3 residues: CASSLGTLPGADTQYF. The CDR3 nucleotides read TGTGCTAGCAGCTTAGGGACCCTTCCTGGGGCAGATACGCAGTATTTT. V gene TRBV7-7 combines with J gene TRBJ2-3; D may match TRBD1 or TRBD2 (5 bases each). Looked up from germline, CDR1 is SSHAT and CDR2 is FNYEAQ (reference sequence). The CDR3 spans 16 residues.

The genes are TRBV29-1 and TRBJ1-1; TRBD1 might be the D (6 bases). Germline V gene lookup returns CDR1 SQVTM and CDR2 ANQGSEA. This CDR3 region has 14 residues. CDR3 region: CSGGQGGRNTEAFF. The CDR3 DNA reads TGCAGTGGCGGGCAAGGGGGTAGGAACACTGAAGCTTTCTTT. The whole variable domain, filled in from reference TRBV29-1 and TRBJ1-1, reads SAVISQKPSRDICQRGTSLTIQCQVDSQVTMMFWYRQQPGQSLTLIATANQGSEATYESGFVIDKFPISRPNLTFSTLTVSNMSPEDSSIYLCSGGQGGRNTEAFFGQGTRLTVV.

The chain is built from TRBV6-5 and TRBJ2-1; TRBD1 agrees at 7 bases. The junction had 3 bases not matched to a gene; V was cut back by 4 bases and J by 0 bases. The germline V gene has CDR1 MNHEY and CDR2 SVGAGI. The CDR3 totals 15 residues. CDR3 in DNA: TGTGCCAGCAGTTTAAGACAGGGCTCCTACAATGAGCAGTTCTTC. Translating gives CASSLRQGSYNEQFF.

This clone was counted only a few times. The V and J genes are TRBV6-1 and TRBJ1-2; TRBD1 is a possible D gene (5 bases). Germline V gene lookup returns CDR1 MNHNS and CDR2 SASEGT. The CDR3 consists of 13 residues. Trimming took off 1 base at V and 4 bases at J, with 7 bases between the two ends. The chain's CDR3 is CASSEGTFYGYTF. DNA of the CDR3: TGTGCCAGCAGTGAAGGGACATTCTATGGCTACACCTTC.

This clone was counted a single time. This chain uses TRBV27 with TRBJ2-5, with D possibly TRBD1 on 6 matching bases. V dropped 2 bases and J dropped 1 base, with 8 bases sitting between them. The CDR3 extends over 14 amino acids. Germline CDR1 is MNHEY and CDR2 is SMNVEV (reference sequence). The CDR3 region has the DNA TGTGCCAGCAGTTTACAGGGGCGCCAAGAGACCCAGTACTTC. It codes for CASSLQGRQETQYF.

A word on this clone: The junction and the germline gene differ at one end; a read error may be behind it. CDR3 in DNA: TGTGCCAGCAGCTTGAAAGGGCCATATCAGCACTTC. It is translated as CASSLKGPYQHF. V gene TRBV7-2 combines with J gene TRBJ2-5; D unresolved. The CDR3 has 12 residues. CDR1 and CDR2 (germline): SGHTA, FQGNSA. Full variable domain (remainder filled in from reference TRBV7-2 and TRBJ2-5): GAGVSQSPSNKVTEKGKDVELRCDPISGHTALYWYRQSLGQGLEFLIYFQGNSAPDKSGLPSDRFSAERTGGSVSTLTIQRTQQEDSAVYLCASSLKGPYQHFGPGTRLLVL.

This clone was observed a handful of times. CDR3 bases: TGTGCCAGCAATTCAGGACAGGGCAATCAGCCCCAGCATTTT. It yields the protein CASNSGQGNQPQHF. The chain combines TRBV11-2 with TRBJ1-5; 7 positions agree with TRBD1. The CDR3 is made up of 14 amino acids. The ends lost 7 bases at V and 2 bases at J; junction bases unmatched: 5. The V gene's germline CDR1 is SGHAT and CDR2 FQNNGV. The full variable domain, rest sourced from reference TRBV11-2 and TRBJ1-5, is EAGVAQSPRYKIIEKRQSVAFWCNPISGHATLYWYQQILGQGPKLLIQFQNNGVVDDSQLPKDRFSAERLKGVDSTLKIQPAKLEDSAVYLCASNSGQGNQPQHFGDGTRLSIL.

This chain joins TRBV6-1 and TRBJ2-7; possible D gene TRBD1, 6 bases. This CDR3 region has 13 residues. The germline gives CDR1 MNHNS, CDR2 SASEGT. Trimming stripped 4 bases from V and 4 bases from J, with 11 bases between. The CDR3 sequence is CASSVNRAYEQYF. CDR3 DNA sequence: TGTGCCAGCAGTGTTAACAGGGCTTACGAGCAGTACTTC.

The rearrangement uses TRBV6-5 and TRBJ1-2; D unclear. Germline V lookup: CDR1 MNHEY, CDR2 SVGAGI. Trimming pared 6 bases from V and 4 bases from J, leaving 3 bases between. The CDR3 has 10 amino acids. In DNA form, the CDR3 reads TGTGCCAGCAGCCCCTATGGCTACACCTTC. This sequence encodes CASSPYGYTF.

The CDR3, as DNA: TGCGCCAGCAGCAGTCCGGGACAGGTGAATGAAAAACTGTTTTTT. Its translation is CASSSPGQVNEKLFF. The rearrangement links TRBV5-1 to TRBJ1-4; 8 bases agree with TRBD1. The V segment lost 4 bases and the J segment 5 bases; nucleotides outside the gene matches: 7. The CDR3 is 15 amino acids. The germline gives CDR1 SGHRS, CDR2 YFSETQ.

The chain uses TRBV7-9 and TRBJ1-1; D unclear. The CDR3 spans 13 residues. Per germline, CDR1 SEHNR and CDR2 FQNEAQ (reference sequence). Trimming stripped 5 bases from V and 6 bases from J, with 13 bases between. CDR3 nucleotide sequence: TGTGCCAGCAGCCCGTTTCCTGCGGCTGAAGCTTTCTTT. Translating gives CASSPFPAAEAFF.

V and J are TRBV2 and TRBJ2-2, with a weak D call TRBD2 (5 bases). Trimming took off 5 bases at V and 3 bases at J, with 7 bases between the two ends. The germline CDR1 and CDR2 sequences are SNHLY and FYNNEI. The CDR3 has 13 residues. The chain's CDR3 is CASSLDYTGELFF. The CDR3 DNA reads TGTGCCAGCAGTTTGGACTACACCGGGGAGCTGTTTTTT.

Concerning this clone itself: Different DNA sequences within this sample yield the same CDR3. The chain employs TRBV18 and TRBJ2-1, with 7 nucleotides matching TRBD1. The CDR3 is 14 amino acids. V shed 6 bases and J 4 bases; nucleotides not matched to a gene: 6. Germline V gene lookup returns CDR1 KGHSH and CDR2 LQKENI. The CDR3 sequence: CASSPRDSYNEQFF. Here the CDR3 DNA reads TGTGCCAGCTCCCCTCGGGACAGTTACAATGAGCAGTTCTTC.

This clone was recorded a few times. CDR3 DNA: TGTGCCAGCAGCGCTTGGGGGCAGAATCAGCCCCAGCATTTT. Translating gives CASSAWGQNQPQHF. This chain joins TRBV27 and TRBJ1-5; D may be TRBD1 (6 bases). Between the trimmed V and J ends, which lost 6 bases and 4 bases, there was a span of 13 bases. Germline V CDR1 and CDR2: MNHEY, SMNVEV (reference sequence). The CDR3 length is 14 residues.

The table lists this clone with many counts. The rearrangement uses TRBV6-5 and TRBJ1-1; TRBD1 might be the D (5 bases). This CDR3 comprises 13 residues. V was cut by 7 bases and J by 1 base, with 10 bases left in between. CDR1 is MNHEY and CDR2 is SVGAGI in the germline V gene. CDR3: CASKWGRNTEAFF. For the CDR3, the DNA is TGTGCCAGCAAATGGGGCAGGAACACTGAAGCTTTCTTT.

This clone was seen only a few times. The genes are TRBV11-1 and TRBJ1-2; 7 bases are a match to TRBD1. The V gene's germline CDR1 is SGHAT and CDR2 FQDESV (reference sequence). V lost 5 bases and J lost 6; bases outside the gene matches: 9. This CDR3 comprises 14 residues. DNA for the CDR3: TGTGCCAGCAGCCTCGGACAGGCCGGGCATGGCTACACCTTC. This encodes CASSLGQAGHGYTF.

V is TRBV10-2 and J is TRBJ2-7; the D gene is possibly TRBD1 (6 bases). Germline CDR1 is WSHSY and CDR2 is SAAADI. The CDR3 has 14 amino acids. Trimming removed 4 bases at V and 6 bases at J, with 16 bases between. The CDR3 spells CASSASRGRVEQYF. For the CDR3, the DNA is TGCGCCAGCAGTGCGAGCAGGGGCAGGGTCGAGCAGTACTTC.

Points on this clone: Other DNA sequences of this sample code for an identical CDR3. The V and J genes are TRBV30 and TRBJ2-7; 7 bases fit TRBD2. The ends lost 2 bases at V and 0 bases at J; junction bases unmatched: 4. This CDR3 has 14 amino acids. Germline assignment: CDR1 GTSNPN and CDR2 SVGIG (reference sequence). The CDR3 loop is CAWSPGGSSYEQYF. The CDR3 nucleotides are TGTGCCTGGAGTCCCGGGGGGAGCTCCTACGAGCAGTACTTC.